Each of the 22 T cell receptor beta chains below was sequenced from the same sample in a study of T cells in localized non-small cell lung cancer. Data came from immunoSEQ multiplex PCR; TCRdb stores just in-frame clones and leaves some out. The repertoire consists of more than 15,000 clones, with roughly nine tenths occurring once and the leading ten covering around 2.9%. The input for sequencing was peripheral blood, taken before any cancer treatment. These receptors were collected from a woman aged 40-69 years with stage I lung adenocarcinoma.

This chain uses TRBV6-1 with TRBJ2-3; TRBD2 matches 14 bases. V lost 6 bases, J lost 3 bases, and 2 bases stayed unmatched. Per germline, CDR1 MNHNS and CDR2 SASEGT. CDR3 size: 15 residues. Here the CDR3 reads CASSGLAGGTDTQYF. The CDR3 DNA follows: TGTGCCAGCAGCGGACTAGCGGGGGGAACAGATACGCAGTATTTT.

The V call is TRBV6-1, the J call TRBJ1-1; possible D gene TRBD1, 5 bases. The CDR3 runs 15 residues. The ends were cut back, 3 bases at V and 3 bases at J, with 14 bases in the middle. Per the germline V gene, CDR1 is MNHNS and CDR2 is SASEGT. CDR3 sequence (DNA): TGTGCCAGCAGTGACGGGCTCAGGGTGGACACTGAAGCTTTCTTT. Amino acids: CASSDGLRVDTEAFF.

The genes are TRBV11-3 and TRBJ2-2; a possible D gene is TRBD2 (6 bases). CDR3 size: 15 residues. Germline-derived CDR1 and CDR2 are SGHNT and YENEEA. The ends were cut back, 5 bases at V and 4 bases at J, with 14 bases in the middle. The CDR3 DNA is TGTGCCAGCAGCCCCGGGACGGAGGGCACCGGGGAGCTGTTTTTT. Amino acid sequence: CASSPGTEGTGELFF.

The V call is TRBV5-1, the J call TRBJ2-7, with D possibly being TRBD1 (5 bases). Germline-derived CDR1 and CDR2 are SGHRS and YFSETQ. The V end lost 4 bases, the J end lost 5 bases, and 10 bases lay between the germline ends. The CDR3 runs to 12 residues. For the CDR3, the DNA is TGCGCCAGCAGCCTTCAGGGCCACGAGCAGTACTTC. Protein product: CASSLQGHEQYF.

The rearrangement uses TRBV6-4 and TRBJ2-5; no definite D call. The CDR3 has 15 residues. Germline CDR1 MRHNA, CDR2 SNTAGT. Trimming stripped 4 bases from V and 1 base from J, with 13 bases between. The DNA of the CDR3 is TGTGCCAGCAGTGGTTATATCTCCCCCCAAGAGACCCAGTACTTC. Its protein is CASSGYISPQETQYF.

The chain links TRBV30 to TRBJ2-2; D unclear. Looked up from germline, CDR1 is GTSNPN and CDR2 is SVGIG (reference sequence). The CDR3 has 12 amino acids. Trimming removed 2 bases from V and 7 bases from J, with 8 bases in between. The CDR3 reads CAWSKAYGELFF. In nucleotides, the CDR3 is TGTGCCTGGAGTAAAGCGTACGGGGAGCTGTTTTTT.

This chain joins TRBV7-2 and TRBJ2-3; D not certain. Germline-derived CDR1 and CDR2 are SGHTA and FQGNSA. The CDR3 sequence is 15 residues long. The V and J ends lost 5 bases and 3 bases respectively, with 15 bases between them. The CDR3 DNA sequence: TGTGCCAGCAGCCGGACCTCGGAAAAGACAGATACGCAGTATTTT. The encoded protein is CASSRTSEKTDTQYF.

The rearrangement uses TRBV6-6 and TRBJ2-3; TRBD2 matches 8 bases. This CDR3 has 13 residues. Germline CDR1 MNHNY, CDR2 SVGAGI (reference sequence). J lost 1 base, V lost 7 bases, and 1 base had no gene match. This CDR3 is CASNGGGTDTQYF. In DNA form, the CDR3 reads TGTGCCAGCAACGGGGGGGGCACAGATACGCAGTATTTT.

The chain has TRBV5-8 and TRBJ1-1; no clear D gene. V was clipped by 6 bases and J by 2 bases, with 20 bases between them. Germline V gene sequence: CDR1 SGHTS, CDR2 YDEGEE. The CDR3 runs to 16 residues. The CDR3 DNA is TGTGCCAGCATTATAGGAGGCAGTCGCCCTAACACTGAAGCTTTCTTT. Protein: CASIIGGSRPNTEAFF.

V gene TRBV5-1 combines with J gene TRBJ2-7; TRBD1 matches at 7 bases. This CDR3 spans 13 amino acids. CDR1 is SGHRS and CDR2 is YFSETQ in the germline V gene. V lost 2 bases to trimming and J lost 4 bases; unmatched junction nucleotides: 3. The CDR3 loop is CASSFGTAYEQYF. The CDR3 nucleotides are TGCGCCAGCAGCTTCGGGACAGCATACGAGCAGTACTTC.

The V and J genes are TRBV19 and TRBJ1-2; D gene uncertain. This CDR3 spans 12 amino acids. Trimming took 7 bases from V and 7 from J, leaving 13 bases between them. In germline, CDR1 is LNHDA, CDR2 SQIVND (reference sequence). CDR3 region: CASNTPGAGYTF. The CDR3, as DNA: TGTGCCAGTAACACACCCGGCGCTGGCTACACCTTC.

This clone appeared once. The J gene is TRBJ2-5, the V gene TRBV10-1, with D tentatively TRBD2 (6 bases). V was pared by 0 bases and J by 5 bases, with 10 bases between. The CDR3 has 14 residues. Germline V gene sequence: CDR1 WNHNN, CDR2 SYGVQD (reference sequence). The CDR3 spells CASSESFGGETQYF. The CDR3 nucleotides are TGCGCCAGCAGTGAGTCTTTTGGAGGGGAGACCCAGTACTTC.

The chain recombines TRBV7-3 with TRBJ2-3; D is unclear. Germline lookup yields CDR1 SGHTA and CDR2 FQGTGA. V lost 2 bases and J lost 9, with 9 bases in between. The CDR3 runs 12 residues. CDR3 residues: CASSLDLGTQYF. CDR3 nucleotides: TGTGCCAGCAGCTTAGACCTCGGGACGCAGTATTTT.

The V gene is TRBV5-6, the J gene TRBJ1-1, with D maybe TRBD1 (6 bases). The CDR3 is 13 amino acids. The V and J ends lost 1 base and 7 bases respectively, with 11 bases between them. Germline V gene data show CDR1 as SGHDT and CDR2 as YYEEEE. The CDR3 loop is CASSLWGASEAFF. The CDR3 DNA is TGTGCCAGCAGCTTGTGGGGGGCAAGTGAAGCTTTCTTT.

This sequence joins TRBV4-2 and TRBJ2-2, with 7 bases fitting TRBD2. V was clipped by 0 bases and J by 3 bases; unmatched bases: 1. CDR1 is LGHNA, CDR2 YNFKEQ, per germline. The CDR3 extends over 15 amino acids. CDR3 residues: CASSQDRGDTGELFF. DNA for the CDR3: TGTGCCAGCAGCCAAGATCGGGGGGACACCGGGGAGCTGTTTTTT.

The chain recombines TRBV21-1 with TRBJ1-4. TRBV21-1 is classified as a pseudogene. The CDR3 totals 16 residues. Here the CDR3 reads CASTTRGRLVMEKLFF. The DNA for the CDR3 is TGTGCCAGCACGACGCGGGGGCGCCTGGTAATGGAAAAACTGTTTTTT.

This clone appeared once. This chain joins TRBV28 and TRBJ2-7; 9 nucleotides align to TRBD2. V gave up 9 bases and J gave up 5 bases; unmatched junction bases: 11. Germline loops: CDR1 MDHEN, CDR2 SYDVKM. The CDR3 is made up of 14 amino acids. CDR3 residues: CASKLSGSSDEQYF. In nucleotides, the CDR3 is TGTGCCAGTAAACTTAGCGGGAGTTCGGACGAGCAGTACTTC.

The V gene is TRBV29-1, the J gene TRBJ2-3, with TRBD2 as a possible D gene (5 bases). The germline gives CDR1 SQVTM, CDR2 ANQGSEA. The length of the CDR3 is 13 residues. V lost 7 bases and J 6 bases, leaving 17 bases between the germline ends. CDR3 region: CSAAGVEVDTQYF. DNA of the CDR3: TGCAGCGCCGCGGGCGTAGAGGTGGATACGCAGTATTTT.

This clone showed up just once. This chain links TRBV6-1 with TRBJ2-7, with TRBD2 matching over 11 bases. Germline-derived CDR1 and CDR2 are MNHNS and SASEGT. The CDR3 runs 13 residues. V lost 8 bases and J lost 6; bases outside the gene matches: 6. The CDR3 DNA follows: TGTGCCAGCGGGGGTAGCGGGAGGGCCGAGCAGTACTTC. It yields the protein CASGGSGRAEQYF.

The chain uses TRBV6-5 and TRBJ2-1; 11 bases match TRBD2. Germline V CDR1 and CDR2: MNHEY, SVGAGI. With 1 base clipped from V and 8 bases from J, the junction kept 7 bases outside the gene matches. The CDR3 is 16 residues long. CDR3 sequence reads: CASSYLRLAGWHEQFF. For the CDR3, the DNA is TGTGCCAGCAGTTACTTACGACTAGCGGGGTGGCATGAGCAGTTCTTC.

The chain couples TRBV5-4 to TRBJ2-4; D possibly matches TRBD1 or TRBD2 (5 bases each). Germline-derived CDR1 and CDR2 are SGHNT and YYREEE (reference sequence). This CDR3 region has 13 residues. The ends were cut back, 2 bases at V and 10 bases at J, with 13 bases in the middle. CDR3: CASSFAFGGIQYF. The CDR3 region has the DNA TGTGCCAGCAGCTTCGCGTTTGGGGGAATTCAGTACTTC.

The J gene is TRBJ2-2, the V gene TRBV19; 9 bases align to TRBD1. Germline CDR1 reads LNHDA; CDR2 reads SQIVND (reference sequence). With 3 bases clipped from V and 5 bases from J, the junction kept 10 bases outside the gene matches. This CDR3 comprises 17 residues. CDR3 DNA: TGTGCCAGTAGTATGGCCCGGGACAGGGTGATTACCGGGGAGCTGTTTTTT. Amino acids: CASSMARDRVITGELFF.